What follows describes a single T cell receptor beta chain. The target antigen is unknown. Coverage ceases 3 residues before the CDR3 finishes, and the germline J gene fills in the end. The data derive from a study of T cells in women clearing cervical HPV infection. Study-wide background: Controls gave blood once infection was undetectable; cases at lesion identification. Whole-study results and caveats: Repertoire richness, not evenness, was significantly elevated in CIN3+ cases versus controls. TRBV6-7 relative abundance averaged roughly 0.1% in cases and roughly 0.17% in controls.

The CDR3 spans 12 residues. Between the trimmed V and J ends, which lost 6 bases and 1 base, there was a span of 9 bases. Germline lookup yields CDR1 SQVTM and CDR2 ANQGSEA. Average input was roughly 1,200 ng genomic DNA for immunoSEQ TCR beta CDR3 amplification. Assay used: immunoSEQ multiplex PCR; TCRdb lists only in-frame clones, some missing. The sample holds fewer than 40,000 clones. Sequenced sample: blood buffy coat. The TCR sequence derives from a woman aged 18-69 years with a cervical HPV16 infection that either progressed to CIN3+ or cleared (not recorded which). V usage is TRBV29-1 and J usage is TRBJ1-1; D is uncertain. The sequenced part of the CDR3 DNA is TGCAGCGTCTCCAAGGGGAACACTGAA. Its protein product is CSVSKGNTE. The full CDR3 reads CSVSKGNTEAFF.